This TCR beta chain derives from a study of cytomegalovirus exposure and HLA in healthy donors. Whole-study findings and limits: When analyzed later, a missense DCLRE1C variant was found to be linked to TCR beta V- and J-gene trimming. Reportedly, fewer N-insertions than the approximately 690-donor mean appeared in an Asian-associated ancestry cluster in a later analysis. Further analysis was carried out later, and it showed several of the most significant clusters appearing linked to common viral pathogens. Another analysis was done later, and it associated around 15,000 TCR beta sequences with HLA alleles at 0.05 false discovery rate.

The sample holds a few counts of this clone. The antigen is undetermined. PCR primers comprised 60 Vbeta and 13 Jbeta primers. Profiling relied on immunoSEQ multiplex PCR, and the TCRdb table lists in-frame clones only, not all of them. The table shows roughly 100,000 clones, with 76% occurring only once. The germline V gene encodes CDR1 SGHNT and CDR2 YYREEE (reference sequence). The CDR3 has 16 amino acids. V was pared by 2 bases and J by 4 bases, with 16 bases between. This sequence joins TRBV5-4 and TRBJ2-1, with a tentative D call TRBD2 (6 bases). The source material was PBMCs. This receptor was identified in a middle-aged man in good health and CMV-seronegative. CDR3 region: CASSLGRDSGYNEQFF. CDR3 in DNA: TGTGCCAGCAGCTTAGGCCGGGACTCGGGTTACAATGAGCAGTTCTTC.